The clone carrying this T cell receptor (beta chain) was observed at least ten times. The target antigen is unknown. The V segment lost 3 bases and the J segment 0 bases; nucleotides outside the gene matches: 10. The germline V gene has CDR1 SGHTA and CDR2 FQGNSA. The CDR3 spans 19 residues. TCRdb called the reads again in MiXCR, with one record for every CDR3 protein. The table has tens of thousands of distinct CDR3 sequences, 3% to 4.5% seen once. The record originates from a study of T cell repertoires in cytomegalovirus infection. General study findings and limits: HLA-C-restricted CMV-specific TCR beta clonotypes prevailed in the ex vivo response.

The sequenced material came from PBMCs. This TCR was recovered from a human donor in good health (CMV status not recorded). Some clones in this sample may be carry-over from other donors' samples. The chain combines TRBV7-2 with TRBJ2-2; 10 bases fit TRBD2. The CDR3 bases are TGTGCCAGCAGCTTTGTAGGTCTAGCGGGGGCCTCGAACACCGGGGAGCTGTTTTTT. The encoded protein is CASSFVGLAGASNTGELFF.